Sequencing of this T cell receptor beta chain was carried out in a study of cytomegalovirus exposure and HLA in healthy donors. Remarks on this clone: The antigen is undetermined. The germline gene is not matched at one end of the junction; a read error may be the cause.

PCR primers comprised 60 Vbeta and 13 Jbeta primers. Here immunoSEQ multiplex PCR was the method, and the copy in TCRdb shows in-frame clones only, minus some. Of about 170,000 clones in the sample, approximately 67% were seen once. Each donor's status was that of a healthy bone marrow donor. Findings of the study overall: The classifier reportedly diagnosed cytomegalovirus status with high specificity and sensitivity.

The CDR3 consists of 14 residues. CDR1 is SEHNR and CDR2 is FQNEAQ in the germline V gene (reference sequence). The V gene is TRBV7-9, the J gene TRBJ2-2, with D possibly matching TRBD2 (5 bases). The receptor was derived from a man between 40 and 49 years old in good health and CMV-seronegative. The sequenced sample consisted of PBMCs. The DNA of the CDR3 is TGTTCCAGCAGCTTAGCGATGGCCACCGGGGAGCTGTTTTTT. As protein: CSSSLAMATGELFF.